This is a list of T cell receptor beta chains from one sample in a study of blood T cell repertoires in COVID-19. Only in-frame clones appear in the TCRdb table, and some are missing; sequencing was by immunoSEQ multiplex PCR. The sample holds 70,000 to 95,000 clones, 80% to 90% seen once. Sequenced input: peripheral blood. The receptor set was obtained from a human donor in a cohort sampled during active COVID-19. Both conserved end residues are part of each CDR3. D genes are given only for firm matches. Expanded clones get a size class; other rows say once, few or many, or leave the size out.

j_call | v_call | clone_size | d_call | cdr3_aa | cdr3_nt
TRBJ1-6 | TRBV19 | - | - | CASGEQGNSPLHF | TGTGCCAGTGGAGAACAGGGAAATTCACCCCTCCACTTT
TRBJ2-7 | TRBV18 | - | TRBD2 | CASSPRGGLYEQYF | TGTGCCAGCTCACCACGGGGGGGTCTCTACGAGCAGTACTTC
TRBJ2-7 | TRBV21-1 | - | - | CASGGSYEQYF | TGTGCCAGCGGCGGCTCCTACGAGCAGTACTTC
TRBJ2-7 | TRBV18 | - | TRBD1 | CASSPDRAKGYEQYF | TGTGCCAGCTCACCCGACAGGGCGAAAGGGTACGAGCAGTACTTC
TRBJ2-2 | TRBV19 | once | - | CASSTSGNGELFF | TGTGCCAGTAGTACATCCGGGAACGGGGAGCTGTTTTTT
TRBJ2-1 | TRBV18 | - | TRBD2 | CASSPASGSKNEQFF | TGTGCCAGCTCACCAGCTAGCGGGAGTAAGAATGAGCAGTTCTTC
TRBJ1-1 | TRBV5-1 | - | - | CASSIGQQNTEAFF | TGCGCCAGCAGCATCGGACAGCAAAACACTGAAGCTTTCTTT
TRBJ2-1 | TRBV3-1/TRBV3-2 | few | - | CASSQGRERGNEQFF | TGTGCCAGCAGCCAAGGACGCGAAAGGGGAAATGAGCAGTTCTTC
TRBJ2-5 | TRBV7-9 | - | TRBD1 | CASSFLGQGKETQYF | TGTGCCAGCAGCTTTCTCGGACAGGGTAAAGAGACCCAGTACTTC
TRBJ2-1 | TRBV7-2 | - | TRBD1 | CASSTRQGRSYNEQFF | TGTGCCAGCAGCACCCGACAGGGGCGGTCCTACAATGAGCAGTTCTTC
TRBJ2-3 | TRBV15 | - | - | CATSDVQASVDTQYF | TGTGCCACCAGCGACGTACAGGCGTCGGTCGATACGCAGTATTTT